This note documents a single T cell receptor (beta chain) sequence. Its specificity is not known. This specimen comes from a study of a mutant IDH1 vaccine in newly diagnosed glioma. Overall study context: Vaccinations were initiated 4-6 weeks following radiotherapy alone, or were given together with temozolomide cycles.

Study-level points and caveats: Pseudoprogression appeared independent of alterations in top peripheral clonotypes.

The V and J ends lost 6 bases and 3 bases, in that order; junction bases with no gene match: 2. This CDR3 spans 13 amino acids. Germline V gene lookup returns CDR1 MNHEY and CDR2 SMNVEV (reference sequence). Time point described: week 5, during vaccination. Each dose delivered 300 ug of mutant IDH1 20-mer peptide subcutaneously with imiquimod. This table comes from immunoSEQ multiplex PCR, and its TCRdb copy is limited to in-frame clones, with some not included. Of roughly 40,000 clones in the sample, roughly nine tenths were seen once. This clonotype originated in a man over 45 with glioma. The genes are TRBV27 and TRBJ2-7, with 10 bases lining up with TRBD1. The sample was PBMCs, taken from a glioma patient whose treatment included an IDH1 peptide vaccine. In DNA form, the CDR3 reads TGTGCCAGCAGAGGGACAGGGGACTACGAGCAGTACTTC. Translating gives CASRGTGDYEQYF.